This TCR beta chain was captured in a study of T cell changes during pregnancy in multiple sclerosis (dated by TCRdb to about 2019). Looking at the study overall: The study looked at changes in the T cell repertoire across pregnancy in women with multiple sclerosis.

The protocol used for the library was the immunoSEQ multiplex PCR assay. The table was pulled from immuneACCESS by TCRdb, which kept in-frame rearrangements only. Such tables lose some clones; where checked, under half of the loss comes from unresolved V genes, and the rest has no known cause. This sample comprises around 36,000 clones, more than 90% of them detected only once. The biggest ten clones account for about 1.2% of the sample. As regards this clone: Its antigen specificity is not known. No base quality information exists; no much larger clone differs at one position.

The source was peripheral blood, collected before pregnancy. The source of this sequence is a female donor with multiple sclerosis, enrolled in a pregnancy study.

The DNA sequence is as follows: TGTGCCTGGAGTGCCGGCGGGAGGGGCTCCTACAATGAGCAGTTCTTC. This encodes CAWSAGGRGSYNEQFF. The rearranged chain carries TRBV30 and TRBJ2-1; 9 nucleotides in the junction match TRBD2. V is cut back by 1 base and J by 0 bases, with 4 bases in the junction unmatched. The CDR1 and CDR2 encoded by the germline V gene (reference sequence) are GTSNPN and SVGIG. The cysteine opens and the phenylalanine closes a CDR3 of 16 amino acids. The read is trimmed to its CDR3 DNA, 48 bases read in frame from base 1. The full variable domain, completed from the reference TRBV30 and TRBJ2-1 proteins outside the CDR3, reads SQTIHQWPATLVQPVGSPLSLECTVEGTSNPNLYWYRQAAGRGLQLLFYSVGIGQISSEVPQNLSASRPQDRQFILSSKKLLLSDSGFYLCAWSAGGRGSYNEQFFGPGTRLTVL.